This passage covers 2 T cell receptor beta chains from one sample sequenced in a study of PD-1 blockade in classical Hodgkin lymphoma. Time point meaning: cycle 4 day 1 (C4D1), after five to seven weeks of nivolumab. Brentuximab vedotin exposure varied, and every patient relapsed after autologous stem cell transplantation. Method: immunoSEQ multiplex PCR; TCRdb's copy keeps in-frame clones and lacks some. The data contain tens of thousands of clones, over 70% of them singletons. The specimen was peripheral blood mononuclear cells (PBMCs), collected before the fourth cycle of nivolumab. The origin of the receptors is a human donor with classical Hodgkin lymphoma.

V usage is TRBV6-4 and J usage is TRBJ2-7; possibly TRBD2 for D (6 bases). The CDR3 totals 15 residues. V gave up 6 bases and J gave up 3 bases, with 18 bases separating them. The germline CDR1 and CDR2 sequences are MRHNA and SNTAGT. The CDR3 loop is CASRDVPEGYYEQYF. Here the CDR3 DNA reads TGTGCCAGCAGGGACGTGCCGGAGGGATACTACGAGCAGTACTTC.

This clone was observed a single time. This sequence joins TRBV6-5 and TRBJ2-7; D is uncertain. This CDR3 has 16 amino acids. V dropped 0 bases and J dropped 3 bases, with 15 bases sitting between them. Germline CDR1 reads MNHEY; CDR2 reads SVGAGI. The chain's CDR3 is CASSYSTQPIYYEQYF. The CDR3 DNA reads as TGTGCCAGCAGTTACTCGACCCAGCCCATATACTACGAGCAGTACTTC.